This entry describes one T cell receptor (beta chain). This sample was taken from a study of CD8 T cells in Susac syndrome. While CD8+ and CD4+ T cells were isolated negatively, TEMRA cells were enriched by FACS. The CDR3 covers 14 residues. From germline, CDR1 is SEHNR and CDR2 FQNEAQ (reference sequence). Trimming removed 3 bases from V and 4 bases from J, with 9 bases in between. Random hexamers primed reverse transcription of about 0.45 to 1 ug RNA. TCRdb processed the immunoSEQ multiplex PCR reads anew with MiXCR; each CDR3 protein has one entry. In the table there are about 440,000 distinct CDR3 sequences, around 85% of which are singletons.

The material sequenced was CD8+ T cells from PBMCs. This chain uses TRBV7-9 with TRBJ2-2; a possible D gene is TRBD1 (6 bases). This TCR came from a human donor with multiple sclerosis. CDR3 sequence reads: CASSFTGFTGELFF. The CDR3 DNA follows: TGTGCCAGCAGCTTCACAGGGTTCACCGGGGAGCTGTTTTTT. Full variable domain (remainder filled in from reference TRBV7-9 and TRBJ2-2): DTGVSQNPRHKITKRGQNVTFRCDPISEHNRLYWYRQTLGQGPEFLTYFQNEAQLEKSRLLSDRFSAERPKGSFSTLEIQRTEQGDSAMYLCASSFTGFTGELFFGEGSRLTVL.